This TCR beta chain appears in the sequencing data of a study of yellow fever vaccine responses in identical twins. Findings and limits, study-wide: Twins reportedly appeared to share part of their vaccine T cell response while keeping part individual.

This clonotype was counted between two and nine times. Its target is unknown. TCRdb reanalysed the RT-PCR reads using MiXCR and keeps one entry per CDR3 protein. This sample has tens of thousands of distinct CDR3 sequences, with roughly three fifths found just once. J gave up 9 bases and V 5 bases, and 8 bases lay outside the gene matches. The CDR3 has 16 amino acids. Germline CDR1 MRHNA, CDR2 SNTAGT. This material consisted of T cells from blood (PBMCs), unsorted or a sorted subset (not recorded which), taken before or after yellow fever vaccination (not recorded which). The source of this sequence is a woman between 18 and 30 years old who received the yellow fever vaccine. V is TRBV6-4 and J is TRBJ2-1; 15 bases fit TRBD2. CDR3 DNA sequence: TGTGCCAGCAGTAACGGACTAGCGGGGGGGCCCGGTGAGCAGTTCTTC. Protein sequence: CASSNGLAGGPGEQFF.